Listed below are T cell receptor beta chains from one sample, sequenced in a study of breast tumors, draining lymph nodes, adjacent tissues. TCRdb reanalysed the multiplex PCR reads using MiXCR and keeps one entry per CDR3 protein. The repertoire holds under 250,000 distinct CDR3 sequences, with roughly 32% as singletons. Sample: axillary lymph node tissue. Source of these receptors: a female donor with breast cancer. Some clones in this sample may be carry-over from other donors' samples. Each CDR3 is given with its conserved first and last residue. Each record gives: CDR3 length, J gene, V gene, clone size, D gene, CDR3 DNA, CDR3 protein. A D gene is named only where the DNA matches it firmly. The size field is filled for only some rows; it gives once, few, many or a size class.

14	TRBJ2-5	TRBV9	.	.	TGTGCCAGCGGCGTAATTGCCGACATAGAGACCCAGCACTTC	CASGVIADIETQHF
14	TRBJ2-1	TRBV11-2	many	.	TGTGCCAGCAGCCCGTTGACGAGCTACAATGAGCAGTTCTTC	CASSPLTSYNEQFF
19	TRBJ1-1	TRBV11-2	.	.	TGTGCCAGCAGCTTAGCCCCCGTCCTCCGGGGGGGTAGGAACACTGAAGCTTTCTTT	CASSLAPVLRGGRNTEAFF
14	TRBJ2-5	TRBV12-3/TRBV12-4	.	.	TGTGCCAGCAGTCCCACCGGGGCGGCGGAGACCCAGTACTTC	CASSPTGAAETQYF
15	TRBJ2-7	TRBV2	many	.	TGTGCCAGCAGTGAAGCGCTTGGGGCCTTCTACGAGCAGTACTTC	CASSEALGAFYEQYF
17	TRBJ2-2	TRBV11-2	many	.	TGTGCCAGCAGCGTTGGGTCATGGGTAGCCAACACCGGGGAGCTGTTTTTT	CASSVGSWVANTGELFF
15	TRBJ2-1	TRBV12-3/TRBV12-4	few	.	TGTGCCAGCAGTCACACCCCCTGGGGCGACAATGAGCAGTTCTTC	CASSHTPWGDNEQFF
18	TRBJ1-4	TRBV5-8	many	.	TGTGCCAGCAGCTTTCAGCTAGTGCCCGGACCCGCTAATGAAAAACTGTTTTTT	CASSFQLVPGPANEKLFF
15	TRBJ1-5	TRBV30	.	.	TGTGCCTGGAGTGCGGACCAATCACCCCATCAGCCCCAGCATTTT	CAWSADQSPHQPQHF
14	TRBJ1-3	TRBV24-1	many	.	TGTGCCACCAGTGATAAGGGTCCTGGAAACACCATATATTTT	CATSDKGPGNTIYF
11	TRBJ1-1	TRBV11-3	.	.	TGTGCCAGCGGCCGTTCGAGGGAAGCTTTCTTT	CASGRSREAFF
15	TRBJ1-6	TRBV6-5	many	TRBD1	TGTGCCAGCAGTCGAAACAGGGGTGATGATTCACCCCTCCACTTT	CASSRNRGDDSPLHF
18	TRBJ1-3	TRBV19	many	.	TGTGCCAGAACCATAAGGGGGAGACAGTGTCGCTCTGGAAACACCATATATTTT	CARTIRGRQCRSGNTIYF
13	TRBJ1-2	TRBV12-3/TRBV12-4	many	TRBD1	TGTGCCAGCAGCTCAGTCAGGGGGCGGGGCTACACCTTC	CASSSVRGRGYTF
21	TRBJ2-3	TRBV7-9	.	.	.	CASSFYICSAPLGGGTDTQYF
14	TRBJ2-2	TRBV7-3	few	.	TGTGCCAGCAGCTTATTTAGCGCTGCCGGGGAGCTGTTTTTT	CASSLFSAAGELFF
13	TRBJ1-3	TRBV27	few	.	TGTGCCAGCGGGAGATCCCTCGGAAACACCATATATTTT	CASGRSLGNTIYF
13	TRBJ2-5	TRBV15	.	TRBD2	TGTGCCACCAGCGGCAAGGGAGGGGATGAGCAGTACTTC	CATSGKGGDEQYF
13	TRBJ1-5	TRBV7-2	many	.	TGTGCCAGCAGCTTACAAATTGATCAGCCCCAGCATTTT	CASSLQIDQPQHF
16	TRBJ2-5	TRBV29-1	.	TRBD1	TGCAGCGTTGAGGGCATGGACAGGGGGCGTCAGGAGACCCAGTACTTC	CSVEGMDRGRQETQYF
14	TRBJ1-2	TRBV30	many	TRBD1	TGTGCCTGGAGTTACGGGACAGGGGTTGATGGCTACACCTTC	CAWSYGTGVDGYTF
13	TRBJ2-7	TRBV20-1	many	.	TGCAGTGCTAGGTCCGGTGGGCTCTACGAGCAGTACTTC	CSARSGGLYEQYF
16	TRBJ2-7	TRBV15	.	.	TGTGCCACCAGCAGTGCTAGAGATTTCCAGTCCTACGAGCAGTACTTC	CATSSARDFQSYEQYF
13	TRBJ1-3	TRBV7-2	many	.	TGTGCCAGCACCAGGACCGCCGGAAACACCATATATTTT	CASTRTAGNTIYF
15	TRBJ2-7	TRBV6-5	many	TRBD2	TGTGCCAGCAGCCCCTATACTAGCGGGAGTTACGAGCAGTACTTC	CASSPYTSGSYEQYF
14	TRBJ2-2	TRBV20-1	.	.	TGCAGTGCTAGAGACCCGGTCGGTGCCGGGGAGCTGTTTTTT	CSARDPVGAGELFF
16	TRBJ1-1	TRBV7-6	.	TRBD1	TGTGCCAGCAGCTCCAGACAGGGGCCCCTGAACACTGAAGCTTTCTTT	CASSSRQGPLNTEAFF
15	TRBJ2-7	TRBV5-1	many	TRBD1	TGCGCCAGCAGCCAACCGGGACAGGTTGCCTACGAGCAGTACTTC	CASSQPGQVAYEQYF
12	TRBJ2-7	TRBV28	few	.	TGTGCCAGCAGGGAGAGTGACCACGAGCAGTACTTC	CASRESDHEQYF
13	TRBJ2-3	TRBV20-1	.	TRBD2	TGCAGTGCCCTGGAGGCGGGAGGAGATACGCAGTATTTT	CSALEAGGDTQYF
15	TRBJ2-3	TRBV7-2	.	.	TGTGCCAGCAGCCCCCGACGAGGTAACTCAAATGAGCAGTATTTT	CASSPRRGNSNEQYF
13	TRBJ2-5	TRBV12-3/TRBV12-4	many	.	TGTGCCAGCAGTTACAGGGAGGGAGAGACCCAGTACTTC	CASSYREGETQYF
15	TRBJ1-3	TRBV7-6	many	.	TGTGCCAGCAGCTTAGTATCGGGGGCTGGAAACACCATATATTTT	CASSLVSGAGNTIYF
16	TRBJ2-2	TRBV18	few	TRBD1	TGTGCCAGCTCACCACGAGGGACAGGGGGTACCGGGGAGCTGTTTTTT	CASSPRGTGGTGELFF
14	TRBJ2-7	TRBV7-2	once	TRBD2	TGTGCCAGCAGCATCAGGACTAGCGGCTACGAGCAGTACTTC	CASSIRTSGYEQYF
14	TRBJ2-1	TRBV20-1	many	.	TGCAGTGCGACCGGGGTTGGACCCAGCAATGAGCAGTTCTTC	CSATGVGPSNEQFF
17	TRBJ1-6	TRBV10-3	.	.	TGTGCCACCGGGGCCCGGAGGCAGGGTGAAAATAATTCCCCCCTCCACTTT	CATGARRQGENNSPLHF
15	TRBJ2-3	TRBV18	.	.	TGTGCCAGCTCACCGAGAAGGAGGGAGACAGATACGCAGTATTTT	CASSPRRRETDTQYF
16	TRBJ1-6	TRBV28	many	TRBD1	TGTGCCAGCAGTATAGTACAGGGGTTCTATAATTCACCCCTCCACTTT	CASSIVQGFYNSPLHF
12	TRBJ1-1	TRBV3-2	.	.	TGCGCCAGCAGGCCCATCCCGGAGGACGCTTTCTTT	CASRPIPEDAFF
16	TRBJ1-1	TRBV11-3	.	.	TGTGCCAGCAGCTTACTCGGGGTTCAGAAAGGCACTGAAGCTTTCTTT	CASSLLGVQKGTEAFF
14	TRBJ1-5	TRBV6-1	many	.	TGTGCCAGCAGTGACGCCTCGGGAGGCCAGCCCCAGCATTTT	CASSDASGGQPQHF
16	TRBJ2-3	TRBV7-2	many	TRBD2	TGTGCCAGCAGCGTAACCGGGACTAGGGGTCCAGATACGCAGTATTTT	CASSVTGTRGPDTQYF
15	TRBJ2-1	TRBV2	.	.	TGTGCCAGCACCCTTAACAGTCAATATTACAATGAGCAGTTCTTC	CASTLNSQYYNEQFF
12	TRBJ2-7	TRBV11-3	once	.	TGTGCCAGCGGACTTCTCTCCTACGCGCAGTACTTC	CASGLLSYAQYF
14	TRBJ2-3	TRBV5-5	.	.	TGTGCCAGCAGCTTAGGGCACGGCACAGATACGCAGTATTTT	CASSLGHGTDTQYF
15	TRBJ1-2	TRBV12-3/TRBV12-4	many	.	TGTGCCAGCAGTTTACTCGGACAGACCAACTATGGCTACACCTTC	CASSLLGQTNYGYTF
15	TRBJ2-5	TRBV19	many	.	TGTGCCAGTAGTATTGGGGGGCCAGCCCAAGAGACCCAGTACTTC	CASSIGGPAQETQYF
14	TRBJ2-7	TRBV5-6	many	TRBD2	TGTGCCAGCAGCATCGGGACTATCTCTTACGAGCAGTACTTC	CASSIGTISYEQYF
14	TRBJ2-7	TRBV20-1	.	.	TGCAGTGCTAGAGGAGGGAGCGGGCCCTACGAGCAGTACTTC	CSARGGSGPYEQYF
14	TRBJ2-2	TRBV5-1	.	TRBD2	TGCGCCAGCGGTGGACTAGTTGACACCGGCGAGCTGTTTTTT	CASGGLVDTGELFF
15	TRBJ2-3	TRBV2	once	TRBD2	TGTGCCAGCAGTGTAGGTCCTAGCGGGAGTTTTAAGCAGTATTTT	CASSVGPSGSFKQYF
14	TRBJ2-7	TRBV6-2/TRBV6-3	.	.	TGTGCCAGCAGTCACGGCGGACAGACCTACGTGCAGTACTTC	CASSHGGQTYVQYF
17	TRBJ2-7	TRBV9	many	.	TGTGCCAGCAGCCCCCGAATCGATAGCGGAGGGGGCTACGAGCAGTACTTC	CASSPRIDSGGGYEQYF
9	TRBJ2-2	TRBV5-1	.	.	TGCGCCAGCAGCTTGGGAACTAGTTTT	CASSLGTSF